Below, 32 T cell receptor beta chains from the same sample are listed, as sequenced in a study of CD8 T cells in ankylosing spondylitis. TCRdb fed the 5' RACE reads into MiXCR, producing one record per CDR3 protein. Of about 320,000 distinct CDR3 sequences in the sample, around a tenth are singletons; the top ten hold 9.1%. Specimen: blood, either unsorted or a sorted T cell fraction (not recorded which). The receptors were sampled from a female donor with ankylosing spondylitis or in good health (not recorded which).

The CDR3 region has the DNA TGTGCCAGCAAGGGTAGCGGGTTCACAGATACGCAGTATTTT. Residues: CASKGSGFTDTQYF. The rearrangement links TRBV12-3 or TRBV12-4 to TRBJ2-3, with TRBD2 matching over 7 bases. V was pared by 7 bases and J by 2 bases, with 6 bases of the junction left unmatched. The length of the CDR3 is 14 residues.

This clonotype appeared many times. The rearrangement joins TRBV27 to TRBJ2-1; tentatively, D is TRBD2 (7 bases). Trimming pared 7 bases from V and 6 bases from J, leaving 22 bases between. Germline V gene lookup returns CDR1 MNHEY and CDR2 SMNVEV (reference sequence). This CDR3 has 16 amino acids. The CDR3 DNA sequence: TGTGCCAGCACCAAACGGGGGGCCAGGGTCGGCAATGAGCAGTTCTTC. It codes for CASTKRGARVGNEQFF.

In this sample, this clonotype turned up many times. The rearrangement uses TRBV5-1 and TRBJ2-3; D assignment may be TRBD1 or TRBD2 (6 bases each). This CDR3 is 16 amino acids long. Trimming removed 1 base from V and 1 base from J, with 13 bases in between. Germline CDR1 and CDR2: SGHRS and YFSETQ. The DNA of the CDR3 is TGCGCCAGCAGCTTGAGGGGGGCAGAGGGCACAGATACGCAGTATTTT. The encoded protein is CASSLRGAEGTDTQYF.

This clonotype showed up just a few times. This rearrangement joins TRBV25-1 to TRBJ1-3, with 7 bases identical to TRBD1. The CDR3 runs 17 residues. With V trimmed by 0 bases and J by 4 bases, 9 bases remained unmatched. Germline values: CDR1 MGHDK, CDR2 SYGVNS. Here the CDR3 DNA reads TGTGCCAGCAGTGAATATAAAGGGGGCTCTAAAGGAAACACCATATATTTT. Protein product: CASSEYKGGSKGNTIYF. Based on the CDR3 plus reference TRBV25-1 and TRBJ1-3, the full variable domain is EADIYQTPRYLVIGTGKKITLECSQTMGHDKMYWYQQDPGMELHLIHYSYGVNSTEKGDLSSESTVSRIRTEHFPLTLESARPSHTSQYLCASSEYKGGSKGNTIYFGEGSWLTVV.

This clonotype has a handful of counts. The CDR3: CASSEYAATGELFF. For the CDR3, the DNA is TGTGCCAGCAGTGAATATGCCGCCACCGGGGAGCTGTTTTTT. The chain joins TRBV25-1 to TRBJ2-2; D unresolved. The CDR3 is 14 amino acids. V lost 0 bases and J lost 4, with 6 bases in between. CDR1 MGHDK and CDR2 SYGVNS come from the germline V gene.

This clonotype was observed many times. V gene TRBV12-3 or TRBV12-4 combines with J gene TRBJ2-5; D remains ambiguous. The V gene lost 3 bases and the J gene lost 5 bases, with 13 bases spanning the gap. The CDR3 spans 14 residues. The CDR3 nucleotides are TGTGCCAGCAGTTTGTACCCAGGTCAGGAGACCCAGTACTTC. It translates to CASSLYPGQETQYF.

This clonotype showed up many times. This rearrangement joins TRBV4-2 to TRBJ1-4, with D unresolved. The CDR3 totals 16 residues. V lost 0 bases and J lost 7, with 15 bases in between. The germline V gene encodes CDR1 LGHNA and CDR2 YNFKEQ. Here the CDR3 reads CASSQDKSGLVEKLFF. CDR3 in DNA: TGTGCCAGCAGCCAAGATAAAAGCGGGCTCGTTGAAAAACTGTTTTTT.

The J gene is TRBJ2-1, the V gene TRBV7-6; 8 bases align to TRBD2. The CDR3 runs to 16 residues. J lost 7 bases, V lost 0 bases, and 8 bases had no gene match. The V gene's germline CDR1 is SGHVS and CDR2 FNYEAQ. CDR3 amino acids: CASSLAAGLAWNEQFF. CDR3 DNA sequence: TGTGCCAGCAGCTTAGCTGCCGGACTAGCTTGGAATGAGCAGTTCTTC.

Only a few counts were recorded for this clonotype. The genes are TRBV20-1 and TRBJ1-2, with a tentative D call TRBD1 (6 bases). This CDR3 spans 14 amino acids. CDR1 DFQATT and CDR2 SNEGSKA come from the germline V gene (reference sequence). The V gene lost 2 bases and the J gene lost 8 bases, with 18 bases spanning the gap. CDR3: CSARSSDSHLGYTF. The CDR3 DNA follows: TGCAGTGCTAGATCGTCGGACAGCCACCTCGGCTACACCTTC.

The V and J genes are TRBV6-6 and TRBJ2-5, with unresolved D. Trimming removed 7 bases from V and 5 bases from J, with 14 bases in between. This CDR3 spans 13 amino acids. The germline V gene has CDR1 MNHNY and CDR2 SVGAGI (reference sequence). CDR3 sequence (DNA): TGTGCCAGCACCAACCGGGCCCGGGAGACCCAGTACTTC. This gives the protein CASTNRARETQYF.

With respect to this clonotype: A much larger clone is a single base away; this may be a read error. V gene TRBV3-1 combines with J gene TRBJ1-1; 9 bases match TRBD1. V lost 5 bases to trimming and J lost 1 base; unmatched junction nucleotides: 8. Germline V lookup: CDR1 LGHDT, CDR2 YNNKEL (reference sequence). This CDR3 has 16 amino acids. In DNA form, the CDR3 reads TGTGCCAGCAGCACTTCACCGGGACAGGGGAACACTGAAGCTTTCTTT. As protein: CASSTSPGQGNTEAFF.

This clonotype was found many times. This chain links TRBV4-1 with TRBJ1-5; D remains ambiguous. Germline lookup yields CDR1 MGHRA and CDR2 YSYEKL. Trimming pared 3 bases from V and 1 base from J, leaving 7 bases between. This CDR3 has 14 residues. Here the CDR3 DNA reads TGCGCCAGCAGCCACATGGGGAGCAATCAGCCCCAGCATTTT. Translating gives CASSHMGSNQPQHF.

The rearrangement joins TRBV10-3 to TRBJ2-7; TRBD1 agrees at 7 bases. Losses at the gene ends were 0 bases for V and 1 base for J; bases not matched to a gene: 6. The CDR3 spans 16 residues. Germline V gene lookup returns CDR1 ENHRY and CDR2 SYGVKD. DNA for the CDR3: TGTGCCATCAGTGAGTCCCCGGACAGGTGGTCCTACGAGCAGTACTTC. Translating gives CAISESPDRWSYEQYF.

This clonotype came up a few times. J is TRBJ2-5 and V is TRBV11-2; 7 bases map to TRBD1. V was pared by 0 bases and J by 5 bases, with 6 bases of the junction left unmatched. Germline values: CDR1 SGHAT, CDR2 FQNNGV. This CDR3 is built from 15 residues. This CDR3 reads CASSLDRGWSETQYF. CDR3 nucleotide sequence: TGTGCCAGCAGCTTAGACAGGGGGTGGTCGGAGACCCAGTACTTC.

This clonotype showed up many times. The chain employs TRBV7-8 and TRBJ2-1; D is perhaps TRBD2 (6 bases). CDR1 and CDR2 from the germline V gene are SGHVS and FQNEAQ. The V end was cut by 5 bases, the J end by 0 bases, with 14 bases between. The CDR3 is 16 amino acids. CDR3 sequence reads: CASSRLVRSSYNEQFF. The CDR3 DNA reads as TGTGCCAGCAGCCGACTAGTCCGCAGCTCCTACAATGAGCAGTTCTTC.

J is TRBJ2-1 and V is TRBV7-2; TRBD2 matches 9 bases. Germline CDR1 and CDR2: SGHTA and FQGNSA. CDR3 length: 15 amino acids. Trimming took 1 base from V and 7 from J; bases not matched to a gene: 5. The CDR3 loop reads CASSLGISGGNEQFF. The CDR3 nucleotides read TGTGCCAGCAGCTTAGGAATTAGCGGGGGAAATGAGCAGTTCTTC.

This clonotype was counted ten times or more. The J gene is TRBJ1-3, the V gene TRBV6-5; 7 bases line up with TRBD1. Germline V gene lookup returns CDR1 MNHEY and CDR2 SVGAGI. This CDR3 has 15 amino acids. J gave up 3 bases and V 4 bases, and 6 bases lay outside the gene matches. This CDR3 reads CASSFAQGRGNTIYF. The CDR3 DNA reads as TGTGCCAGCAGTTTTGCACAGGGGCGTGGAAACACCATATATTTT.

This clonotype was counted only a few times. The rearrangement uses TRBV7-9 and TRBJ2-1, with TRBD2 matching 9 bases. Looked up from germline, CDR1 is SEHNR and CDR2 is FQNEAQ (reference sequence). This CDR3 region has 14 residues. Trimming took 1 base from V and 13 from J; bases not matched to a gene: 8. The DNA for the CDR3 is TGTGCCAGCAGCTTAGTGGGCCTAGCGGGAACACAGTTCTTC. As protein: CASSLVGLAGTQFF.

In DNA form, the CDR3 reads TGTGCCAGTAGCAACAGGGTCCCAGATACGCAGTATTTT. Translated: CASSNRVPDTQYF. The gene calls are TRBV19 and TRBJ2-3, with D maybe TRBD1 (6 bases). Germline values: CDR1 LNHDA, CDR2 SQIVND (reference sequence). The ends were cut back, 6 bases at V and 4 bases at J, with 11 bases in the middle. This CDR3 comprises 13 residues.

V and J are TRBV15 and TRBJ1-5, with 7 bases identical to TRBD1. Germline CDR1 is LNHNV and CDR2 is YYDKDF (reference sequence). The CDR3 covers 16 residues. V lost 1 base, J lost 6 bases, and 9 bases stayed unmatched. The CDR3 is CATSRGTGGYGQPQHF. CDR3 in DNA: TGTGCCACCAGCAGAGGGACAGGAGGGTATGGTCAGCCCCAGCATTTT.

This clonotype appeared a single time. Just one base apart from a much larger clone, this may be a read error. The J gene is TRBJ2-5, the V gene TRBV20-1; the D gene is possibly TRBD2 (5 bases). Germline assignment: CDR1 DFQATT and CDR2 SNEGSKA (reference sequence). CDR3 length: 12 residues. V was shortened by 5 bases and J by 13 bases, with 20 bases between the two germline ends. The CDR3 DNA follows: TGCAGTGCTTTTCCCGAGGAGCGGTTACCGTACTTC. Protein product: CSAFPEERLPYF.

This clonotype was counted only a few times. The chain couples TRBV20-1 to TRBJ2-7; 9 bases align to TRBD2. Germline CDR1 and CDR2: DFQATT and SNEGSKA (reference sequence). Losses at the gene ends were 0 bases for V and 4 bases for J; bases not matched to a gene: 4. The CDR3 sequence is 14 residues long. CDR3 protein: CSARDSGSRYEQYF. In DNA, the CDR3 is TGCAGTGCTAGAGATAGCGGGAGTCGGTACGAGCAGTACTTC.

This clonotype has a count of ten or more. The chain employs TRBV28 and TRBJ2-7; 10 nucleotides match TRBD2. Trimming removed 6 bases from V and 3 bases from J; junction bases left unmatched: 17. CDR1 is MDHEN, CDR2 SYDVKM, per germline. The CDR3 runs to 18 residues. Here the CDR3 DNA reads TGTGCCAGCAGCAAGACAGGGGCTAGCGGGAGTTCTCGCTACGAGCAGTACTTC. This codes for CASSKTGASGSSRYEQYF.

This clonotype was seen a few times. The J gene is TRBJ1-6, the V gene TRBV30; D unresolved. This CDR3 has 13 amino acids. The V end was cut by 1 base, the J end by 6 bases, with 7 bases between. Germline V gives CDR1 GTSNPN, CDR2 SVGIG (reference sequence). The CDR3, as DNA: TGTGCCTGGAGTGCAGGATTTAATTCACCCCTCCACTTT. Its translation is CAWSAGFNSPLHF.

The sample holds many counts of this clonotype. This chain connects TRBV5-1 to TRBJ2-2, with 9 bases fitting TRBD2. V was pared by 2 bases and J by 2 bases, with 4 bases of the junction left unmatched. Per the germline V gene, CDR1 is SGHRS and CDR2 is YFSETQ. The CDR3 length is 16 residues. The DNA of the CDR3 is TGCGCCAGCAGCTTAATAGCGGGGGATAACACCGGGGAGCTGTTTTTT. It is translated as CASSLIAGDNTGELFF.

This clonotype was observed a few times. The chain has TRBV27 and TRBJ1-2, with TRBD1 matching 11 bases. CDR3 length equals 15 residues. Germline V gene sequence: CDR1 MNHEY, CDR2 SMNVEV (reference sequence). V was pared by 6 bases and J by 4 bases, with 7 bases of the junction left unmatched. CDR3 loop: CASSPGTGGIYGYTF. In DNA, the CDR3 is TGTGCCAGCAGCCCAGGGACAGGGGGAATCTATGGCTACACCTTC.

J is TRBJ2-7 and V is TRBV5-6, with a weak D call TRBD2 (6 bases). Trimming removed 5 bases from V and 7 bases from J, with 19 bases in between. The CDR3 totals 14 residues. Germline V gene data show CDR1 as SGHDT and CDR2 as YYEEEE. The CDR3 DNA follows: TGTGCCAGCAGACCGGGACTGGCCGTTGGAGAGCAGTACTTC. This codes for CASRPGLAVGEQYF.

This sequence joins TRBV20-1 and TRBJ2-3; no clear D. Looked up from germline, CDR1 is DFQATT and CDR2 is SNEGSKA (reference sequence). The CDR3 length is 13 residues. V lost 3 bases and J 3 bases, leaving 10 bases between the germline ends. The CDR3 sequence is CSASHDLTDTQYF. CDR3 nucleotides: TGCAGTGCTAGTCACGACCTTACAGATACGCAGTATTTT.

There are many counts of this clonotype. The rearrangement joins TRBV5-1 to TRBJ2-1; no reliable D call. Per germline, CDR1 SGHRS and CDR2 YFSETQ. Trimming cost V 4 bases and J 5 bases, with 13 bases left between them. The CDR3 runs 14 residues. The CDR3 DNA reads as TGCGCCAGCAGCGGCGACCACCGGAACAATGAGCAGTTCTTC. It translates to CASSGDHRNNEQFF.

This clonotype was recorded at least ten times. The chain recombines TRBV6-2 or TRBV6-3 with TRBJ2-1, with 11 bases matching TRBD2. The CDR3 consists of 18 residues. Germline-derived CDR1 and CDR2 are MNHEY and SVGEGT. J was trimmed by 0 bases and V by 0 bases; bases with no gene match: 4. The CDR3 region is CASSYSPTSGASYNEQFF. CDR3 nucleotide sequence: TGTGCCAGCAGTTACTCGCCGACTAGCGGGGCCTCCTACAATGAGCAGTTCTTC.

This clonotype was counted only a few times. The CDR3 protein is CASSSADRTQYF. The CDR3 region has the DNA TGCGCCAGCAGCTCCGCGGACAGGACGCAGTATTTT. The chain couples TRBV5-1 to TRBJ2-3, with TRBD1 matching 7 bases. Germline trimming cut 3 bases from V and 9 bases from J; bases unmatched to any gene: 4. The CDR3 is 12 residues long. Per germline, CDR1 SGHRS and CDR2 YFSETQ.

The V gene is TRBV7-9, the J gene TRBJ2-7; D ambiguous. V lost 5 bases to trimming and J lost 4 bases, with 15 bases between them. The CDR3 totals 14 residues. Germline V gene sequence: CDR1 SEHNR, CDR2 FQNEAQ (reference sequence). This CDR3 reads CASSRTVELYEQYF. DNA for the CDR3: TGTGCCAGCAGCCGTACAGTGGAATTGTACGAGCAGTACTTC.